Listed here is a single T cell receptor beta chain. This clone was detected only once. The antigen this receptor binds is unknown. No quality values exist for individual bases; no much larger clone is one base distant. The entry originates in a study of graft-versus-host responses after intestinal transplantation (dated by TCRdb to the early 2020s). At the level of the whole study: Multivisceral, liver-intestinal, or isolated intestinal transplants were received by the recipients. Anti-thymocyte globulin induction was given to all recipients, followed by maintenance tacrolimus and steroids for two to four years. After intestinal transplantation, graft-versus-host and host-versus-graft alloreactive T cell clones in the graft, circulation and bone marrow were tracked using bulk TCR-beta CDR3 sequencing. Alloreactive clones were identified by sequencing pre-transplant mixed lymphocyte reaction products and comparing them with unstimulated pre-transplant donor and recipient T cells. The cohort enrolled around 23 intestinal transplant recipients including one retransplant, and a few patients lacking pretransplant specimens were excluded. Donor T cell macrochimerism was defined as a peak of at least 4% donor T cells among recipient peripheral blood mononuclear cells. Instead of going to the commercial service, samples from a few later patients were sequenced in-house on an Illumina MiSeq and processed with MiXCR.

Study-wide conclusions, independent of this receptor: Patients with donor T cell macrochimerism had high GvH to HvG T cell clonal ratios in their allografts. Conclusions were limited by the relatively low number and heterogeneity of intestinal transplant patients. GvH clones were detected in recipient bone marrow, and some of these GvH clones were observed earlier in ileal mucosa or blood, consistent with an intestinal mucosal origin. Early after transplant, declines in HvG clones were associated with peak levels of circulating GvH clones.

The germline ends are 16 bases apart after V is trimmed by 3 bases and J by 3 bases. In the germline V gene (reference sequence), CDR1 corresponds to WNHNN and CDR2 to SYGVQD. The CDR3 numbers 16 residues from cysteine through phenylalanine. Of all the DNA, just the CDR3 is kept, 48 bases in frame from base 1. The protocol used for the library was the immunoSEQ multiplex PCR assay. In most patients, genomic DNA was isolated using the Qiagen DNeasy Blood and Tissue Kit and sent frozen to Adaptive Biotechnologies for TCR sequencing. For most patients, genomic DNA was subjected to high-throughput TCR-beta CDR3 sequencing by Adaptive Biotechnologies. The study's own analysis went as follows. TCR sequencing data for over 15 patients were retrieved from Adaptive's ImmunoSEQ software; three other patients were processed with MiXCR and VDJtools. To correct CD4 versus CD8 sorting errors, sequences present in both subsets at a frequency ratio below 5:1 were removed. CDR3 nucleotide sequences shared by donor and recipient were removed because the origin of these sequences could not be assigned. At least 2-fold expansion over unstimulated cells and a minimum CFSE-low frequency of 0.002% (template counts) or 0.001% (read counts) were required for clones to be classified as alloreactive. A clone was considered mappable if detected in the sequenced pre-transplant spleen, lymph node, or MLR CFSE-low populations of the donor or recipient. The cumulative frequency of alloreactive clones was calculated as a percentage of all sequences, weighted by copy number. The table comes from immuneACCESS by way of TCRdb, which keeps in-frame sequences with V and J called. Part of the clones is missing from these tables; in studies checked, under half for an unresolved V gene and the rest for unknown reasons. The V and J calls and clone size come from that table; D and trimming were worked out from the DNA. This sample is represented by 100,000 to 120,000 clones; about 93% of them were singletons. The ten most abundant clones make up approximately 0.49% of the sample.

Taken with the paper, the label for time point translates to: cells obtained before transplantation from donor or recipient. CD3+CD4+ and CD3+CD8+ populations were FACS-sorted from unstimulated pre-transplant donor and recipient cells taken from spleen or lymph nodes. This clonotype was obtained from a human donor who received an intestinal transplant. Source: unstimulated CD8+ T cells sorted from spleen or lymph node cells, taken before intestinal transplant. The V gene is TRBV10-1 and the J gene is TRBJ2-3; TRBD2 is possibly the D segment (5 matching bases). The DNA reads TGCGCCAGCAGTGATGAAAGCGGACCCCCTACAGATACGCAGTATTTT. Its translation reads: CASSDESGPPTDTQYF.